A selection of T cell receptor beta chains follows, all from one sample in a study of identical twins. TCRdb used MiXCR to reprocess the 5' RACE reads, holding one entry per CDR3 protein. Of 500,000 to 700,000 distinct CDR3 sequences in the sample, 7.1% were seen once. These sequences were also reported in another study, on yellow fever vaccine responses in identical twins.

Sequenced: PBMCs. These receptors came from a woman under 30 in good health. Both conserved end residues are part of each CDR3. D genes are given only for firm matches. Clone size is not always given. Where it is, it says once, few, many or a class for expanded clones.

TRBV14	-	TRBJ1-6	TRBD1	CASSFGQGLVSPLHF	TGTGCCAGCAGCTTCGGACAGGGGTTAGTTTCACCCCTCCACTTT
TRBV25-1	-	TRBJ2-5	-	CASSVFGRGKETQYF	TGTGCCAGCAGTGTCTTCGGACGGGGAAAAGAGACCCAGTACTTC
TRBV10-3	many	TRBJ2-3	-	CAISDGGPRFSTQYF	TGTGCCATCAGTGACGGGGGGCCCCGATTTAGTACGCAGTATTTT
TRBV5-4	-	TRBJ2-1	TRBD1	CASSQGGRSSYNEQFF	TGTGCCAGCAGCCAAGGGGGCCGTAGCTCCTACAATGAGCAGTTCTTC
TRBV2	few	TRBJ1-5	-	CASRAGTGQPQHF	TGTGCCAGCAGGGCCGGCACAGGTCAGCCCCAGCATTTT
TRBV20-1	-	TRBJ2-1	TRBD2	CSARTSGRALEQFF	TGCAGTGCTCGAACTAGCGGGAGGGCCCTTGAGCAGTTCTTC
TRBV3-1	few	TRBJ2-1	-	CASSQSGVLGEQFF	TGTGCCAGCAGCCAGTCAGGGGTCTTGGGTGAGCAGTTCTTC
TRBV7-8	-	TRBJ2-3	TRBD2	CASSLVGGGYTDTQYF	TGTGCCAGCAGCCTAGTTGGGGGGGGGTACACAGATACGCAGTATTTT
TRBV6-5	many	TRBJ2-7	TRBD2	CASSYSRSGRAGGVYEQYF	TGTGCCAGCAGTTACTCCCGTAGCGGGAGGGCCGGGGGGGTCTACGAGCAGTACTTC
TRBV6-4	-	TRBJ2-3	TRBD2	CASSDGSGGPDTQYF	TGTGCCAGCAGTGATGGTAGCGGGGGGCCGGATACGCAGTATTTT
TRBV29-1	few	TRBJ2-3	-	CSVSLALGTDTQYF	TGCAGCGTCTCACTAGCTTTAGGCACAGATACGCAGTATTTT
TRBV13	few	TRBJ2-2	TRBD1	CASSFRDRASGELFF	TGTGCCAGCAGCTTCCGAGACAGGGCATCCGGGGAGCTGTTTTTT
TRBV2	few	TRBJ2-5	-	CASRRPGMGRETQYF	TGTGCCAGCAGACGACCTGGGATGGGGCGAGAGACCCAGTACTTC
TRBV6-1	-	TRBJ2-1	-	CASSEVGGHNEQFF	TGTGCCAGCAGTGAAGTAGGCGGGCACAATGAGCAGTTCTTC
TRBV11-2	many	TRBJ2-3	-	CASSFLTDTQYF	TGTGCCAGCAGCTTTTTAACAGATACGCAGTATTTT
TRBV7-2	many	TRBJ1-2	-	CASALRGGEDYGYTF	TGTGCCAGCGCGTTGAGGGGGGGTGAGGACTATGGCTACACCTTC
TRBV4-1	many	TRBJ2-2	-	CASSQGSPANTGELFF	TGCGCCAGCAGCCAAGGGTCTCCGGCGAACACCGGGGAGCTGTTTTTT